A selection of T cell receptor beta chains follows, all from one sample in a study of graft-versus-host responses after intestinal transplantation. Antigens for these TCRs are unknown. Assay: immunoSEQ multiplex PCR; the TCRdb copy retains only in-frame clones and omits some. There are approximately 90,000 clones in the sample; around 83% occur only once, and around 0.83% lies in the top ten. The sample was unstimulated CD4+ T cells sorted from spleen or lymph node cells, taken before intestinal transplant. These TCRs come from a human donor who received an intestinal transplant. Each CDR3 is given with its conserved first and last residue. D genes are given only for firm matches. Only some rows state a clone size, as once, few, many or a class for expanded clones.

CDR3 protein	CDR3 DNA	clone size	D gene	V gene	J gene
CASSLRTGMSGANVLTF	TGTGCCAGCAGCCTCCGGACAGGGATGTCTGGGGCCAACGTCCTGACTTTC	NA	TRBD1	TRBV9	TRBJ2-6
CARQAADDNTQYF	TGCGCCAGGCAAGCTGCCGATGATAATACGCAGTATTTT	NA	NA	TRBV5-1	TRBJ2-3
CASSPSQGARYEQYF	TGTGCCAGCTCACCAAGTCAGGGGGCGCGGTACGAGCAGTACTTC	NA	TRBD1	TRBV18	TRBJ2-7
CASSLAYRGTEAFF	TGTGCCAGCAGCTTGGCCTATCGGGGAACTGAAGCTTTCTTT	once	NA	TRBV5-5	TRBJ1-1
CASSIETGHAEQYF	TGTGCCAGTAGTATCGAGACAGGCCACGCCGAGCAGTACTTC	few	NA	TRBV19	TRBJ2-7
CASSSPWVGQGSYEQYF	TGTGCCAGCAGTTCCCCTTGGGTGGGACAGGGATCCTACGAGCAGTACTTC	once	TRBD1	TRBV28	TRBJ2-7
CATQASGIYEQYF	TGTGCCACCCAGGCTAGCGGGATCTACGAGCAGTACTTC	NA	TRBD2	TRBV6-1	TRBJ2-7
CASSLVGATFLEEQYF	TGTGCCAGCAGCCTGGTGGGGGCAACCTTTTTGGAGGAGCAGTACTTC	NA	NA	TRBV5-6	TRBJ2-5
CASSQDLRTGNEQYF	TGCGCCAGCAGCCAAGATCTACGTACGGGGAACGAGCAGTACTTC	NA	NA	TRBV4-1	TRBJ2-7
CASSPRVSGANVLTF	TGCGCCAGCAGCCCCCGAGTATCGGGGGCCAACGTCCTGACTTTC	NA	NA	TRBV4-1	TRBJ2-6
CASSALQWAGATNEKLFF	TGTGCCAGCAGCGCATTACAGTGGGCAGGGGCAACTAATGAAAAACTGTTTTTT	NA	NA	TRBV9	TRBJ1-4
CASSHVSGSNEKLFF	TGTGCCAGCAGCCATGTTAGTGGGAGTAATGAAAAACTGTTTTTT	NA	NA	TRBV7-7	TRBJ1-4
CASSFGLAGVFADTQYF	TGCGCCAGCAGCTTTGGACTAGCGGGAGTTTTCGCAGATACGCAGTATTTT	NA	TRBD2	TRBV5-1	TRBJ2-3
CAISSLASTDTQYF	TGTGCCATCAGTTCTCTAGCGAGCACAGATACGCAGTATTTT	NA	NA	TRBV10-3	TRBJ2-3
CAVGAGETDTQYF	TGTGCCGTGGGGGCGGGGGAGACAGATACGCAGTATTTT	once	NA	TRBV7-7	TRBJ2-3
CASSRFTNTDTQYF	TGTGCCAGCAGCCGATTTACTAACACAGATACGCAGTATTTT	few	NA	TRBV14	TRBJ2-3
CAISDRSGTDTQYF	TGTGCCATCAGTGATCGCAGTGGCACAGATACGCAGTATTTT	NA	NA	TRBV10-3	TRBJ2-3
CASRPGLWNTEAFF	TGTGCCAGCAGACCGGGTTTGTGGAACACTGAAGCTTTCTTT	NA	NA	TRBV6-5	TRBJ1-1
CASRLQGDTEAFF	TGTGCCAGCCGTTTACAGGGTGACACTGAAGCTTTCTTT	NA	NA	TRBV4-2	TRBJ1-1
CTSSNRLPSYEQYF	TGCACCAGCAGCAACAGGCTTCCCAGCTACGAGCAGTACTTC	once	NA	TRBV1	TRBJ2-7
CASSRDSRDTQYF	TGTGCCAGCAGCCGAGACTCTAGAGATACGCAGTATTTT	NA	NA	TRBV7-8	TRBJ2-3
CASSFRNSYEQYF	TGTGCCAGCAGTTTCAGGAACTCCTACGAGCAGTACTTC	NA	NA	TRBV28	TRBJ2-7
CATSTRQGADTQYF	TGTGCCACCAGCACCAGACAGGGGGCTGATACGCAGTATTTT	NA	TRBD1	TRBV15	TRBJ2-3
CARQGGREQYF	TGTGCCAGACAGGGAGGGAGGGAGCAGTACTTC	NA	NA	TRBV19	TRBJ2-7
CASSQRQGLNQPQHF	TGCGCCAGCAGCCAGCGACAGGGGCTGAATCAGCCCCAGCATTTT	NA	TRBD1	TRBV4-1	TRBJ1-5
CASSLKAVGTQYF	TGTGCCAGCAGCTTGAAGGCGGTAGGTACGCAGTATTTT	NA	NA	TRBV5-6	TRBJ2-3
CASSLSGNSYEQYF	TGTGCCAGCAGCTTAAGCGGTAACTCCTACGAGCAGTACTTC	NA	NA	TRBV11-3	TRBJ2-7
CASSYSADYYEQYF	TGTGCCAGCAGTTACTCGGCAGACTACTACGAGCAGTACTTC	NA	NA	TRBV6-5	TRBJ2-7
CASRDRGQDQPQHF	TGTGCCAGCAGGGACAGGGGGCAGGATCAGCCCCAGCATTTT	NA	TRBD1	TRBV6-1	TRBJ1-5
CSVEHHGGITDTQYF	TGCAGCGTTGAACATCATGGGGGGATCACAGATACGCAGTATTTT	NA	NA	TRBV29-1	TRBJ2-3
CASSSSYRAHHNEQFF	TGTGCCAGCAGCTCGTCGTACCGAGCGCATCACAATGAGCAGTTCTTC	NA	NA	TRBV11-3	TRBJ2-1
CASRVQGTGELFF	TGTGCCAGCAGGGTCCAGGGCACCGGGGAGCTGTTTTTT	NA	NA	TRBV6-5	TRBJ2-2
CASNSPQVVHEQYF	TGTGCCAGCAACTCCCCGCAGGTCGTCCACGAGCAGTACTTC	once	NA	TRBV28	TRBJ2-7
CASSLSLAGETQYF	TGTGCCAGCAGCTTGAGTCTAGCGGGGGAAACGCAGTATTTT	few	TRBD2	TRBV11-2	TRBJ2-3
CAISESTLDWSYNEQFF	TGTGCCATCAGTGAGTCGACCCTCGACTGGTCCTACAATGAGCAGTTCTTC	NA	NA	TRBV10-3	TRBJ2-1
CASSPAGHQGNEQFF	TGTGCCAGTAGCCCCGCGGGGCATCAGGGTAATGAGCAGTTCTTC	NA	NA	TRBV19	TRBJ2-1
CASTRGPYEQYF	TGTGCCAGTACTAGAGGACCCTACGAGCAGTACTTC	NA	NA	TRBV2	TRBJ2-7
CASSVGLAGAYNEQFF	TGTGCCAGCAGCGTAGGACTAGCGGGAGCCTACAATGAGCAGTTCTTC	NA	TRBD2	TRBV9	TRBJ2-1
CASSSSLRYEQYF	TGTGCCAGCAGTTCCTCCCTTCGATACGAGCAGTACTTC	NA	NA	TRBV6-5	TRBJ2-7
CASSQGGGVYNEQFF	TGTGCCAGCAGCCAAGGCGGCGGAGTCTACAATGAGCAGTTCTTC	NA	NA	TRBV14	TRBJ2-1